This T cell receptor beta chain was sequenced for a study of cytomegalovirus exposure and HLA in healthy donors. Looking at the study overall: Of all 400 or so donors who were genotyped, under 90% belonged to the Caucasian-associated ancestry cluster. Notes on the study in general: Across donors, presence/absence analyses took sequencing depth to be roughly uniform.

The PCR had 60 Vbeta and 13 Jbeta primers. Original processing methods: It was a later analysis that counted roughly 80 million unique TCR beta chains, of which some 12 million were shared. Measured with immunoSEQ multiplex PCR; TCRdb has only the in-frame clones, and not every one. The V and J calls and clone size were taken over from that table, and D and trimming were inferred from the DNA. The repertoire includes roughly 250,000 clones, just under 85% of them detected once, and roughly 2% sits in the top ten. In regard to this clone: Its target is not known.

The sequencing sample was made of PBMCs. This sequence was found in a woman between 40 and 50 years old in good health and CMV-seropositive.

The CDR3 sequence is CASRPGTGELHNSPLHF. CDR3 DNA sequence: TGCGCCAGCAGGCCCGGGACAGGGGAGCTCCATAATTCACCCCTCCACTTT. V gene TRBV5-1 combines with J gene TRBJ1-6, with TRBD1 matching 10 bases. Germline CDR1 and CDR2: SGHRS and YFSETQ. J lost 5 bases, V lost 5 bases, and 10 bases had no gene match. The CDR3 is 17 residues long.